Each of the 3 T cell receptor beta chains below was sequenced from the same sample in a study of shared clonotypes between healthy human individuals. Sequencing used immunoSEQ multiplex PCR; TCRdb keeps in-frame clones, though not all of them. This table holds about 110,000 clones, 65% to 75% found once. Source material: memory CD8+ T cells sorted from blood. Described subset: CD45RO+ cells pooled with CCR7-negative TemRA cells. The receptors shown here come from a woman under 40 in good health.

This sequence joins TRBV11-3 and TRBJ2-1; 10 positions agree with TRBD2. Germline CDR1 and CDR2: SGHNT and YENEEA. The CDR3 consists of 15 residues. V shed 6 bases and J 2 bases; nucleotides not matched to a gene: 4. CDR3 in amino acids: CASSLTSGAYNEQFF. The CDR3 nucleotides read TGTGCCAGCAGTTTAACTAGCGGGGCCTACAATGAGCAGTTCTTC.

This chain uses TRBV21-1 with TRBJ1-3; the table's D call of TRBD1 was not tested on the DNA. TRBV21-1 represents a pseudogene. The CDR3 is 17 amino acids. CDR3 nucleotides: TGTGCCAGCAGCGCCCGAAATGAAGGACACTCTGGAAACACCATATATTTT. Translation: CASSARNEGHSGNTIYF.

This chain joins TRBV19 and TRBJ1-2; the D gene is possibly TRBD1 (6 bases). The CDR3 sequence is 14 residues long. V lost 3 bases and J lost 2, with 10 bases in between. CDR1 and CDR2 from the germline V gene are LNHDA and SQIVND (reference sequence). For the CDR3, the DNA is TGTGCCAGTAGTATCAACAGGGAGAACTATGGCTACACCTTC. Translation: CASSINRENYGYTF.